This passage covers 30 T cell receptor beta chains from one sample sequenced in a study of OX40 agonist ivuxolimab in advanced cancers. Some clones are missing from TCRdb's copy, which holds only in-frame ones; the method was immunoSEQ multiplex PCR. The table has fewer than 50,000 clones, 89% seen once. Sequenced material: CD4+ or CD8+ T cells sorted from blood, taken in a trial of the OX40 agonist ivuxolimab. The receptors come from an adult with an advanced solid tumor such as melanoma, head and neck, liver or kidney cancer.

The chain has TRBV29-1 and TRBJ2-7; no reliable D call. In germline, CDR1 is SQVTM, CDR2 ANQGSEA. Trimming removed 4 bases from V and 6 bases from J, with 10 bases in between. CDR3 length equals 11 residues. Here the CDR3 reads CSVAPGPEQYF. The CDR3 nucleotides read TGCAGCGTTGCCCCGGGTCCCGAGCAGTACTTC.

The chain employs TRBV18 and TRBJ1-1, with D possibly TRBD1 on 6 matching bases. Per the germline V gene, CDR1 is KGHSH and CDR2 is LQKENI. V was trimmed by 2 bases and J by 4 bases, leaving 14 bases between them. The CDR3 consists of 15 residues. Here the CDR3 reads CASSPGGGGGTEAFF. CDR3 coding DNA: TGTGCCAGCTCACCAGGGGGCGGTGGAGGCACTGAAGCTTTCTTT.

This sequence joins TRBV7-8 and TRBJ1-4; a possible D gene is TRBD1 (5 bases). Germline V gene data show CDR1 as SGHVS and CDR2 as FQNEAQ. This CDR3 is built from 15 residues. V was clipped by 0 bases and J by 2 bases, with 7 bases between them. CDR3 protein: CASSLAGTTNEKLFF. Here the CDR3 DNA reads TGTGCCAGCAGCTTAGCAGGGACGACTAATGAAAAACTGTTTTTT.

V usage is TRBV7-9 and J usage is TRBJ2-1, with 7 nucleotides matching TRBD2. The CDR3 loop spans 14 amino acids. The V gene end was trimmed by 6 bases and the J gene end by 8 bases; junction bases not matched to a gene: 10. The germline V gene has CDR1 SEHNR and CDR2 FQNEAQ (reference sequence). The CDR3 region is CASRQPTSIYEQFF. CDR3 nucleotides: TGTGCCAGCAGGCAACCGACTAGCATCTATGAGCAGTTCTTC.

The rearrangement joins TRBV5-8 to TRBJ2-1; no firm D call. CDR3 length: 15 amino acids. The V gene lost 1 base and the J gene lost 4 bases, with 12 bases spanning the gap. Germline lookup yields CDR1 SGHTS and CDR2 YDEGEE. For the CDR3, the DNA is TGTGCCAGCAGCTTGTATCGGGCCGGTTACAATGAGCAGTTCTTC. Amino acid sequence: CASSLYRAGYNEQFF.

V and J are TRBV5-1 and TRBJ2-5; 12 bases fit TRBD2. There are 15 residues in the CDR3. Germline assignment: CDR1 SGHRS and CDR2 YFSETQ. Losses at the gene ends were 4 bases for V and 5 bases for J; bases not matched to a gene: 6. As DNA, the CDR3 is TGCGCCAGCAGCACCCGACTAGCGGGGGTTGAGACCCAGTACTTC. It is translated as CASSTRLAGVETQYF. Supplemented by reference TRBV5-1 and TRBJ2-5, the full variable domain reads KAGVTQTPRYLIKTRGQQVTLSCSPISGHRSVSWYQQTPGQGLQFLFEYFSETQRNKGNFPGRFSGRQFSNSRSEMNVSTLELGDSALYLCASSTRLAGVETQYFGPGTRLLVL.

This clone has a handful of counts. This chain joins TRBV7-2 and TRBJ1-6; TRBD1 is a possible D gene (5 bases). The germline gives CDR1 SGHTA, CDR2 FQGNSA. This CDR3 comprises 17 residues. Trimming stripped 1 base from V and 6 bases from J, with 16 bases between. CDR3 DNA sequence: TGTGCCAGCAGCTTAGGGGGACGCATTTTGGTTAATTCACCCCTCCACTTT. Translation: CASSLGGRILVNSPLHF.

CDR3 sequence: CASSYSNPPQHF. CDR3 in DNA: TGTGCCAGCAGTTACTCGAACCCGCCCCAGCATTTT. This chain uses TRBV6-6 with TRBJ1-5; the D is unclear. V was shortened by 0 bases and J by 9 bases, with 6 bases between the two germline ends. The germline V gene has CDR1 MNHNY and CDR2 SVGAGI (reference sequence). The CDR3 is made up of 12 amino acids.

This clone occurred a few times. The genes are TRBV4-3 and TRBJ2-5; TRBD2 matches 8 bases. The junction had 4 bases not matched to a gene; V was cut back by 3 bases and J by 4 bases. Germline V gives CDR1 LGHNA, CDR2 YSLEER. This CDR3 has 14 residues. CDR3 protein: CASSQRAGAETQYF. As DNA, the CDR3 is TGCGCCAGCAGCCAGCGAGCGGGGGCAGAGACCCAGTACTTC.

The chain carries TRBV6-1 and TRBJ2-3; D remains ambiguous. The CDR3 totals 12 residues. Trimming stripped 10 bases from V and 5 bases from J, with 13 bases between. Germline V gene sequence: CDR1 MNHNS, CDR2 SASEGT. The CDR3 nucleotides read TGTGCCACCAGATATGTTGAAGATACGCAGTATTTT. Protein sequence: CATRYVEDTQYF.

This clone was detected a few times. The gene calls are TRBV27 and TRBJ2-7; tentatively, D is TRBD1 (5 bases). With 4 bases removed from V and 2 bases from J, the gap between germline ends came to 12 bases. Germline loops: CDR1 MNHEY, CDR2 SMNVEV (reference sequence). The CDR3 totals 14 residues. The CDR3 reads CASSSDREAYEQYF. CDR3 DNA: TGTGCCAGCAGTTCCGACAGAGAAGCCTACGAGCAGTACTTC.

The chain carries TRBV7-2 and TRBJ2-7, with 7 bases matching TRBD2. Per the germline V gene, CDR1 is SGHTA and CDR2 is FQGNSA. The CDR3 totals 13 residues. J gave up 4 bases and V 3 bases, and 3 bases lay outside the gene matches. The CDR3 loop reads CASSFGGGYEQYF. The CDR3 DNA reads TGTGCCAGCAGCTTTGGCGGGGGTTACGAGCAGTACTTC.

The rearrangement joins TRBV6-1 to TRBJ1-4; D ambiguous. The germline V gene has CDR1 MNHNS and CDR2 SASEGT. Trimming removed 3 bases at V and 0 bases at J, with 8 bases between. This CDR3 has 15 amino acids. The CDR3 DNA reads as TGTGCCAGCAGTGACTTGGGGTCAACTAATGAAAAACTGTTTTTT. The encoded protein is CASSDLGSTNEKLFF.

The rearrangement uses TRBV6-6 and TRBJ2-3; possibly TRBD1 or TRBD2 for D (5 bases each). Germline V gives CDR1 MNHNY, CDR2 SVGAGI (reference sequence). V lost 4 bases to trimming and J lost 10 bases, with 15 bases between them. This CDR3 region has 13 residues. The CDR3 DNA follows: TGTGCCAGCAGTTCCGCCTCCGGGACCCCGCAGTATTTT. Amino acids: CASSSASGTPQYF.

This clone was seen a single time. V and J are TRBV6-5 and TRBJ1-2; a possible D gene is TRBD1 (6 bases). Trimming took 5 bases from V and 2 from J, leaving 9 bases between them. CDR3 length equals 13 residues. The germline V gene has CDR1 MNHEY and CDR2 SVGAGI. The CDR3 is CASSRDNNYGYTF. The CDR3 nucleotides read TGTGCCAGCAGTCGGGACAACAACTATGGCTACACCTTC.

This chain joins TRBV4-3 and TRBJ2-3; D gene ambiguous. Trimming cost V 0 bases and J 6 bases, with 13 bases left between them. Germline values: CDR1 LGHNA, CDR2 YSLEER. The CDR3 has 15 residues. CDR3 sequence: CASSQDQTLGDTQYF. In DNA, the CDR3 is TGCGCCAGCAGCCAAGATCAGACTCTCGGGGATACGCAGTATTTT.

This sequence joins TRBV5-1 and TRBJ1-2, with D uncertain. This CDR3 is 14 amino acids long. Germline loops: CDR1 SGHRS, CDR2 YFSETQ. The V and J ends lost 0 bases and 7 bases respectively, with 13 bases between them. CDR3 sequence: CASSLEGSSVGYTF. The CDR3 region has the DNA TGCGCCAGCAGCTTGGAAGGGTCTTCGGTTGGCTACACCTTC.

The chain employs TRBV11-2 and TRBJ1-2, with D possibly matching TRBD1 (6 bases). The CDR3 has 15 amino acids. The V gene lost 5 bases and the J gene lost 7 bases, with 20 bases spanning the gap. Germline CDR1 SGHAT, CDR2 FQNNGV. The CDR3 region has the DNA TGTGCCAGCAGCGCGCCCCCCCGGGGGCTTATTGGCTACACCTTC. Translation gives CASSAPPRGLIGYTF.

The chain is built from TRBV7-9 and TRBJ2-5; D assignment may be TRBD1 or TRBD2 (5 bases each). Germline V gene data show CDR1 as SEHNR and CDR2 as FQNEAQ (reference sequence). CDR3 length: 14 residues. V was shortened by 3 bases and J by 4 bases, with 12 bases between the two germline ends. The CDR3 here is CASSLYQGVETQYF. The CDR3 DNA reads TGTGCCAGCAGCTTGTACCAGGGAGTAGAGACCCAGTACTTC.

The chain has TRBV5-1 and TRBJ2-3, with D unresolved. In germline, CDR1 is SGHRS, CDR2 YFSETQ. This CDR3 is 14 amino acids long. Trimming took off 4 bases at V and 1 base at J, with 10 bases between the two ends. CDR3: CASSPNPGTDTQYF. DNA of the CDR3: TGCGCCAGCAGCCCAAACCCGGGCACAGATACGCAGTATTTT.

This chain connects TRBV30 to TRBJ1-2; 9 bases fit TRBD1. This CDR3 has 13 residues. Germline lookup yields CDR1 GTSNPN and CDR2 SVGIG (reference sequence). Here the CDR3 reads CSGQGSANYGYTF. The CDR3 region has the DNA TGTTCGGGACAGGGTTCGGCTAACTATGGCTACACCTTC.

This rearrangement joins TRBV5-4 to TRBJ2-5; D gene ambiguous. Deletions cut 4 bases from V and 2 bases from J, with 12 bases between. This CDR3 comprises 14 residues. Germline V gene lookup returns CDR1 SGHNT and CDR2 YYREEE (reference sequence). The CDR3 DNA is TGTGCCAGCAGCCCCGGAGTGCAGCAAGAGACCCAGTACTTC. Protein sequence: CASSPGVQQETQYF.

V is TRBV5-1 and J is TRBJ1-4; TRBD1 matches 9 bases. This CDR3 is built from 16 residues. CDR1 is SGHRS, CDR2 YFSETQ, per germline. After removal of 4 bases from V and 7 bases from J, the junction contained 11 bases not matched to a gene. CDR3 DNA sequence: TGCGCCAGCAGCGGAAACCCGGGACAGGGCGGTGAAAAACTGTTTTTT. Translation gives CASSGNPGQGGEKLFF.

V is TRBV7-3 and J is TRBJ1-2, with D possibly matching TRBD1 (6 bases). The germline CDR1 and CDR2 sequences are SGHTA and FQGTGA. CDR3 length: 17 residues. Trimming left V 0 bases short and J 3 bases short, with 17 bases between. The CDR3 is CASSLTGNRDQDYGYTF. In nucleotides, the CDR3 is TGTGCCAGCAGCTTAACAGGGAACAGGGATCAAGACTATGGCTACACCTTC.

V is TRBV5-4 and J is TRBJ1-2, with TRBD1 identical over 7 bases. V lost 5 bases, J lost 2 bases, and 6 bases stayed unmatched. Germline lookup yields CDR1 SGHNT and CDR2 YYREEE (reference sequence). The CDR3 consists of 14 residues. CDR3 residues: CASRDREGNYGYTF. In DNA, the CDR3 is TGTGCCAGCAGAGACAGGGAAGGGAACTATGGCTACACCTTC.

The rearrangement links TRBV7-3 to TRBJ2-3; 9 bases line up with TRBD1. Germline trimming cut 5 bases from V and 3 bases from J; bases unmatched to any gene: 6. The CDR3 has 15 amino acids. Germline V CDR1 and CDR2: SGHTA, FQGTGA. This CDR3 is CASSKGQGMTDTQYF. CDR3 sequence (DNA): TGTGCCAGCAGCAAGGGACAGGGTATGACAGATACGCAGTATTTT. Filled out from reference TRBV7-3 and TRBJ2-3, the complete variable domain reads GAGVSQTPSNKVTEKGKYVELRCDPISGHTALYWYRQSLGQGPEFLIYFQGTGAADDSGLPNDRFFAVRPEGSVSTLKIQRTERGDSAVYLCASSKGQGMTDTQYFGPGTRLTVL.

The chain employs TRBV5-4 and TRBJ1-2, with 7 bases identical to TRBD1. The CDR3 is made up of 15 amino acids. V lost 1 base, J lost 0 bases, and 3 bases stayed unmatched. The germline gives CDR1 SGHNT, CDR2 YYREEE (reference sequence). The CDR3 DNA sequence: TGTGCCAGCAGCTTGACCCAGGGGGCTAACTATGGCTACACCTTC. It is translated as CASSLTQGANYGYTF. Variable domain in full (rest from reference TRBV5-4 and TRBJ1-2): ETGVTQSPTHLIKTRGQQVTLRCSSQSGHNTVSWYQQALGQGPQFIFQYYREEENGRGNFPPRFSGLQFPNYSSELNVNALELDDSALYLCASSLTQGANYGYTFGSGTRLTVV.

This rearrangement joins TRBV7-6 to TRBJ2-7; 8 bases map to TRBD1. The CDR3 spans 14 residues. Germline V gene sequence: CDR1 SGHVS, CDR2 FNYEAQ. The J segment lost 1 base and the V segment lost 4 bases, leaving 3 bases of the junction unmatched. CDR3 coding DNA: TGTGCCAGCAGCTCGGGACAGGCGTCCTACGAGCAGTACTTC. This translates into CASSSGQASYEQYF.

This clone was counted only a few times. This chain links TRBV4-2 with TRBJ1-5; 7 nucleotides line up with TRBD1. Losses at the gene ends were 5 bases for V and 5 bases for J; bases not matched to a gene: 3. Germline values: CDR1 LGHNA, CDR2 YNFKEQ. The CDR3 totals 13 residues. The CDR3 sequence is CASSGQDHQPQHF. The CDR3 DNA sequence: TGTGCCAGCAGCGGACAGGACCATCAGCCCCAGCATTTT.

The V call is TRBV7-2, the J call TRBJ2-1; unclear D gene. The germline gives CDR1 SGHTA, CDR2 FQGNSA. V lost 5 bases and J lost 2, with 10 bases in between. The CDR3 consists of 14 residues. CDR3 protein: CASSPITTYNEQFF. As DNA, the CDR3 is TGTGCCAGCAGCCCGATAACTACCTACAATGAGCAGTTCTTC.